The TCR beta chain described here comes from a study of blood T cell repertoires in COVID-19. Study as a whole: From T cells, B-cell-depleted T cells, or PBMCs came the material, which was cDNA or gDNA.

Original methodology: Amplification of reference gene primers was used by the study to estimate nucleated cell counts. Here immunoSEQ multiplex PCR was the method, and the copy in TCRdb shows in-frame clones only, minus some. The DNA was the basis for D and trimming; V, J and clone size are from that table. The data hold 110,000 to 150,000 clones, with 85% observed a single time. The source is a woman aged 40 to 49 who had recovered from COVID-19. Sample: PBMCs or T cells enriched from blood (not recorded which).

CDR3 protein: CASSGGHAYYNEQFF. CDR3 nucleotides: TGTGCCAGCAGTGGGGGACACGCATATTACAATGAGCAGTTCTTC. The chain has TRBV6-2 or TRBV6-3 and TRBJ2-1; tentative D call: TRBD1 (6 bases). The V gene's germline CDR1 is MNHEY and CDR2 SVGEGT. Trimming took off 5 bases at V and 4 bases at J, with 15 bases between the two ends. The CDR3 is made up of 15 amino acids.